This T cell receptor beta chain is drawn from a study of T cell clusters in autoimmune cytopenias. Overall study results and limits: Functional roles of the in silico T cell clusters still await experimental validation. Primary autoimmune cytopenia patients seemingly lacked the physiological T cell clusters found in healthy donors.

Multiplex touch-down PCR amplified TRB using TRB-A and TRB-B pools in one tube. TCRdb reprocessed the multiplex PCR reads and stores each CDR3 protein as one record, lacking DNA. Reported are 9,500 to 14,000 distinct CDR3 sequences; the ten largest clones contain roughly 21%. TRB amplification used 250 ng of peripheral blood genomic DNA. Of note for this clonotype: Its cognate antigen is unknown.

Germline CDR1 MNHEY, CDR2 SVGEGT. CDR3 length: 15 amino acids. The sample was also reused in another study, on T cell repertoires in aging, cancer and after chemotherapy.

Sequenced input: peripheral blood. This receptor was identified in a human donor in good health. The chain employs TRBV6-2 or TRBV6-3 and TRBJ2-1. The CDR3 is CASSSMRRSYNEQFF.